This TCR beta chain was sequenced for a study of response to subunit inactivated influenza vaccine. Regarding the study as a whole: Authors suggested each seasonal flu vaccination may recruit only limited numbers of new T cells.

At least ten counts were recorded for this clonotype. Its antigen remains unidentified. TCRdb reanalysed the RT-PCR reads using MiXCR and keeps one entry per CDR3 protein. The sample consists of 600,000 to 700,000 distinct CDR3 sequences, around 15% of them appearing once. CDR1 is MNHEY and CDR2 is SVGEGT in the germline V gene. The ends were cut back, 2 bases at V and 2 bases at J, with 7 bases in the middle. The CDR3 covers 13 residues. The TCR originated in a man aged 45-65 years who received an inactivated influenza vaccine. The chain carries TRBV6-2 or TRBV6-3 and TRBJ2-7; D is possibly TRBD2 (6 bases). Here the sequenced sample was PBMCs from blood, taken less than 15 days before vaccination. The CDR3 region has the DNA TGTGCCAGCAGTTACGCGGGAACCTACGAGCAGTACTTC. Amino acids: CASSYAGTYEQYF.